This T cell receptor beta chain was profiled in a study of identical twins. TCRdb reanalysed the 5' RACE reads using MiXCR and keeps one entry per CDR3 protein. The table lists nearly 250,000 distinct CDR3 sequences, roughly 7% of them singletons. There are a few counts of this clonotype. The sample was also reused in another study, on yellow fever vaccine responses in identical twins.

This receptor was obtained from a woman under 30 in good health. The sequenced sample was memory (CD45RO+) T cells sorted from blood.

The CDR3 DNA reads TGTGCCATAAAGACCGGACAGAGCGCCCAAGAGACCCAGTACTTC. Translated: CAIKTGQSAQETQYF. J is TRBJ2-5 and V is TRBV10-3; D may be TRBD1 (6 bases). CDR1 is ENHRY and CDR2 is SYGVKD in the germline V gene. The CDR3 is made up of 15 amino acids. The germline V and J ends were trimmed by 9 bases and 1 base, with 18 bases remaining between them.